This T cell receptor (beta chain) was captured in a study of spatial heterogeneity in lung cancer. Stated time point: sample taken at primary tumor resection. The authors sequenced whole RNA from tumor, nontumor lung or frozen PBMC without sorting. This clonotype was seen many times. Each TCR cDNA molecule carried a unique molecular identifier. TCRdb re-called the 5' RACE reads with MiXCR, one entry per CDR3 protein. The sample contains around 2,600 distinct CDR3 sequences, 7% of which appear only once. CDR1 and CDR2 (germline): GTSNPN, SVGIG (reference sequence). The CDR3 sequence is 12 residues long. V was clipped by 7 bases and J by 3 bases, with 9 bases between them.

V usage is TRBV30 and J usage is TRBJ2-2, with no clear D. The source material was normal lung tissue next to the tumor, sampled at surgery. The receptor was derived from a male donor with early-stage non-small cell lung cancer. This chain's CDR3 is CASGWDTGELFF. The DNA of the CDR3 is TGTGCCTCCGGTTGGGACACCGGGGAGCTGTTTTTT.